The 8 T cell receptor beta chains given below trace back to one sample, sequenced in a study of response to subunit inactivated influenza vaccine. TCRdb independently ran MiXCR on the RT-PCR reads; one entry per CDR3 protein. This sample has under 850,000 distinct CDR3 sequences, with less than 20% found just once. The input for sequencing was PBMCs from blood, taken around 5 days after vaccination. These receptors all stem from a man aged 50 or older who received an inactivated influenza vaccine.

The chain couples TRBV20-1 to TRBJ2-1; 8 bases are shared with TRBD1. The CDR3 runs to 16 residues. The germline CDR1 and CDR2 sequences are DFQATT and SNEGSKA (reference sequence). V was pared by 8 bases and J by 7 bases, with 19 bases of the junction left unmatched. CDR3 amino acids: CSLDRVVLDPPNEQFF. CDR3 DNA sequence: TGCAGTCTGGACAGGGTGGTACTGGATCCACCTAATGAGCAGTTCTTC.

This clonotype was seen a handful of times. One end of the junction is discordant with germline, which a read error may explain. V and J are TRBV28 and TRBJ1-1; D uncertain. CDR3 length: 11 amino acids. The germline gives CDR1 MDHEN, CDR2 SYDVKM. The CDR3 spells CASSPHSIPSF. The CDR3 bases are TGTGCCAGCAGTCCACACTCAATCCCCTCGTTT. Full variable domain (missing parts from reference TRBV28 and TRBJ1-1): DVKVTQSSRYLVKRTGEKVFLECVQDMDHENMFWYRQDPGLGLRLIYFSYDVKMKEKGDIPEGYSVSREKKERFSLILESASTNQTSMYLCASSPHSIPSFGQGTRLTVV.

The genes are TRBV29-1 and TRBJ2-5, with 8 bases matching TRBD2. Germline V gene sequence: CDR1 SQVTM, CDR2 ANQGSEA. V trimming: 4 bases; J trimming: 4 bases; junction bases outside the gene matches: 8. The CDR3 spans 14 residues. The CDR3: CSVVLISGVETQYF. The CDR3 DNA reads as TGCAGCGTTGTTCTGATTAGCGGGGTAGAGACCCAGTACTTC.

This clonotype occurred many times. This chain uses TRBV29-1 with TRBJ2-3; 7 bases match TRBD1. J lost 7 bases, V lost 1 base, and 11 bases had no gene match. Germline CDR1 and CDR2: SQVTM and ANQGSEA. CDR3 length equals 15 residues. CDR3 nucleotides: TGCAGCGTTGAAGCGGCGACAGGGAATAGGAATACGCAGTATTTT. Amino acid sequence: CSVEAATGNRNTQYF.

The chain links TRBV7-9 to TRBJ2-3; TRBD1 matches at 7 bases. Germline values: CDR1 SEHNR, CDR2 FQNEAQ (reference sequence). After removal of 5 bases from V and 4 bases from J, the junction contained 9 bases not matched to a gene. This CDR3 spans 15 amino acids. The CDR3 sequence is CASSDLGTGADTQYF. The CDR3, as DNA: TGTGCCAGCAGCGACCTCGGAACAGGGGCAGATACGCAGTATTTT.

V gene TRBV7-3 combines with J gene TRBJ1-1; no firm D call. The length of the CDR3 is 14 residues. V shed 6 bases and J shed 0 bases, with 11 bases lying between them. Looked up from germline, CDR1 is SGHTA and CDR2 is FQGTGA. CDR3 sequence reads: CASSTSSLNTEAFF. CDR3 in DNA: TGTGCCAGCAGTACTAGCTCTCTGAACACTGAAGCTTTCTTT.

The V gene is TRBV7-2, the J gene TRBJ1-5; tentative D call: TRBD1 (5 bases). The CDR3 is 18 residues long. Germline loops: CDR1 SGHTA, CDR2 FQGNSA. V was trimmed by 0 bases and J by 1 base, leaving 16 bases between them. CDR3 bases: TGTGCCAGCAGCTTAGCCCCGCAGGGCCTGAGCAGCAATCAGCCCCAGCATTTT. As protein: CASSLAPQGLSSNQPQHF.

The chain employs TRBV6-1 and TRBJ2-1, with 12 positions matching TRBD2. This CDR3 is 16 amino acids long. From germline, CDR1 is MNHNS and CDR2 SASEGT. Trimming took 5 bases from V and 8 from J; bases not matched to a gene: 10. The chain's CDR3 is CASSPLAGGPLDEQFF. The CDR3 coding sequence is TGTGCCAGCAGTCCCCTAGCGGGAGGGCCTTTAGATGAGCAGTTCTTC.